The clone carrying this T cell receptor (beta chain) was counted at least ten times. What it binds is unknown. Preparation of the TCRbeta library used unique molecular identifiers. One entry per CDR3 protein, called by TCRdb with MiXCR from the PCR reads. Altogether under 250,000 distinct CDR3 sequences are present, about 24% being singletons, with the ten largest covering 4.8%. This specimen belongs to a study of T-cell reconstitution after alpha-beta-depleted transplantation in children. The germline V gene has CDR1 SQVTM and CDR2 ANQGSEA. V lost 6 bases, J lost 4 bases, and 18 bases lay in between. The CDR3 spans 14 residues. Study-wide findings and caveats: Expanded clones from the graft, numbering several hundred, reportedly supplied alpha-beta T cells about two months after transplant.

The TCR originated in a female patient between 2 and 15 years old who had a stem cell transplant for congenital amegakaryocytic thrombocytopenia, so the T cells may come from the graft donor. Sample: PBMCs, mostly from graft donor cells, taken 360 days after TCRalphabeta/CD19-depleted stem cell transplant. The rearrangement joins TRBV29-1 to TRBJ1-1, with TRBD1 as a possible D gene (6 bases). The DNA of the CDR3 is TGCAGCGTCCGGGACACCCCAAGGGGCACTGAAGCTTTCTTT. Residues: CSVRDTPRGTEAFF. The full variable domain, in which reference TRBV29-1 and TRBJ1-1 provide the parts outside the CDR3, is SAVISQKPSRDICQRGTSLTIQCQVDSQVTMMFWYRQQPGQSLTLIATANQGSEATYESGFVIDKFPISRPNLTFSTLTVSNMSPEDSSIYLCSVRDTPRGTEAFFGQGTRLTVV.